This T cell receptor beta chain was observed in a study of identical twins. Study-wide findings and caveats: Partly confounded zero-insertion analyses could result from invariant MAIT and iNKT cells. Donors were not followed over many years; analysis was cross-sectional. Whereas memory repertoires showed no such difference, abundant cord blood beta clonotypes carried fewer insertions.

The sample holds many counts of this clonotype. Its antigen is as yet unknown. TCRdb ran MiXCR on the 5' RACE reads and lists one entry per CDR3 protein. Here the sample spans a few hundred thousand distinct CDR3 sequences, around 9.6% being singletons. Healthy Caucasians, and only they, were the donors. The same specimen was also included in a second study, on yellow fever vaccine responses in identical twins.

This receptor was obtained from a young woman in good health. Sequencing was done on a sample of PBMCs.

CDR3 region: CASSHGSGSYEQYF. The CDR3 nucleotides are TGTGCCAGCAGCCACGGTAGCGGGAGTTACGAGCAGTACTTC. The V and J genes are TRBV4-2 and TRBJ2-7; 9 bases agree with TRBD2. V was pared by 3 bases and J by 4 bases, with 4 bases of the junction left unmatched. The V gene's germline CDR1 is LGHNA and CDR2 YNFKEQ. The CDR3 extends over 14 amino acids.